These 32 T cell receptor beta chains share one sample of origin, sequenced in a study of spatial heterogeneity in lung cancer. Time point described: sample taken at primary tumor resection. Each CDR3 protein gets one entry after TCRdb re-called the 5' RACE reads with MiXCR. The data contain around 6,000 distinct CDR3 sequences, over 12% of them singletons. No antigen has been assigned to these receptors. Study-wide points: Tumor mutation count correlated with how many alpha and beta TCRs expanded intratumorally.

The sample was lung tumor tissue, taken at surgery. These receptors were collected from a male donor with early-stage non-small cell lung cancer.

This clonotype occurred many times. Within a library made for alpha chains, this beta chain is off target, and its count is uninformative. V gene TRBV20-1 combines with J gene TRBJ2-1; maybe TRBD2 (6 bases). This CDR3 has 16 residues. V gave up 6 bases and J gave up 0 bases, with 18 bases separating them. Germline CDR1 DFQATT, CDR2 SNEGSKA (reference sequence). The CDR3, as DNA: TGCAGTGCAGCGGACTATCGCGTGAGCTCCTACAATGAGCAGTTCTTC. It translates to CSAADYRVSSYNEQFF.

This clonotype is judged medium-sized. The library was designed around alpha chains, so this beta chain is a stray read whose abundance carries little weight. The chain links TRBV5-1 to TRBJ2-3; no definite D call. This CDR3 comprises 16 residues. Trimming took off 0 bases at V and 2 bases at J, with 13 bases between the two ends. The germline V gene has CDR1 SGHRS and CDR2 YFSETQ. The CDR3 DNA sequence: TGCGCCAGCAGCTTGGCCAGTCAAACCAACACAGATACGCAGTATTTT. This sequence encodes CASSLASQTNTDTQYF.

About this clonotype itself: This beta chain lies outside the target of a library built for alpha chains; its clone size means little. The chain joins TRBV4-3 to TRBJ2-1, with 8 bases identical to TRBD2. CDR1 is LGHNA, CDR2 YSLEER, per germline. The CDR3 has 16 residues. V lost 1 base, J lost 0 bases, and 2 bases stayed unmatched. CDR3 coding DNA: TGCGCCAGCAGCCAAGTGGCGGGAGGCTCCTACAATGAGCAGTTCTTC. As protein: CASSQVAGGSYNEQFF.

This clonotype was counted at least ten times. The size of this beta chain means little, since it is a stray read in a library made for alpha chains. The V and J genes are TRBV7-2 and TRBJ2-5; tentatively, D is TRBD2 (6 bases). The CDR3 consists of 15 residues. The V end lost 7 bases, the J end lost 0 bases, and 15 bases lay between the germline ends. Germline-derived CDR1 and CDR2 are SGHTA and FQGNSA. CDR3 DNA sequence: TGTGCCAGCAAAGCGGCGGGGCTGTACCAAGAGACCCAGTACTTC. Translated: CASKAAGLYQETQYF.

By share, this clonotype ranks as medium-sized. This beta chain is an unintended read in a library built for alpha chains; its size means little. CDR3 protein: CASSLGDLADTQYF. CDR3 in DNA: TGTGCCAGCAGCTTAGGGGACTTGGCAGATACGCAGTATTTT. This rearrangement joins TRBV11-2 to TRBJ2-3; D might be TRBD2 (6 bases). The length of the CDR3 is 14 residues. Germline V gene lookup returns CDR1 SGHAT and CDR2 FQNNGV. Deletions cut 1 base from V and 4 bases from J, with 9 bases between.

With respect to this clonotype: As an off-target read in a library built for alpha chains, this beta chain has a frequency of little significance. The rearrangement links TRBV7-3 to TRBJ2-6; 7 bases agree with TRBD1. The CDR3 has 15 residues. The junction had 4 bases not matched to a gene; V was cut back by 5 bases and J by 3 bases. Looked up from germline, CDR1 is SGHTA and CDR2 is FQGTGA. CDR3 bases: TGTGCCAGCAGCACCAACAGGGGTGGGGCCAACGTCCTGACTTTC. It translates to CASSTNRGGANVLTF.

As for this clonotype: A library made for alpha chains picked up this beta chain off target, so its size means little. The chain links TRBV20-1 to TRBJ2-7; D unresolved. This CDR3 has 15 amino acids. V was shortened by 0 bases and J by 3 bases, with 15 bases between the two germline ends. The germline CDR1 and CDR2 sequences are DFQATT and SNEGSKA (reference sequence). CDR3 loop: CSARDNLSPYYEQYF. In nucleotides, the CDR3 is TGCAGTGCTAGAGATAATCTATCGCCGTACTACGAGCAGTACTTC.

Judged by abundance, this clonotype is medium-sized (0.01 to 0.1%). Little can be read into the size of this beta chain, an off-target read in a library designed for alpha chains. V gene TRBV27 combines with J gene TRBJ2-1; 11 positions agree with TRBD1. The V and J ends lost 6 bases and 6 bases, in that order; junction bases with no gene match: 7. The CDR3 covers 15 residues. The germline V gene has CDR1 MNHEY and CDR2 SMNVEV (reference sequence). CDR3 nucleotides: TGTGCCAGCAGGACCGGGACAGGGGGATCCAATGAGCAGTTCTTC. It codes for CASRTGTGGSNEQFF.

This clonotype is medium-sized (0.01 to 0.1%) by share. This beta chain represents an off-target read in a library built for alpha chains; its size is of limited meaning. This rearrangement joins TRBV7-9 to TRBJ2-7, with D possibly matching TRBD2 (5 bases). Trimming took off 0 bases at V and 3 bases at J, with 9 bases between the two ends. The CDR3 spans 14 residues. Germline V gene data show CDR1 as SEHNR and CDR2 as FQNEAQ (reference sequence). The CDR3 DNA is TGTGCCAGCAGCTTAGCCGGGAAGGGCTACGAGCAGTACTTC. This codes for CASSLAGKGYEQYF.

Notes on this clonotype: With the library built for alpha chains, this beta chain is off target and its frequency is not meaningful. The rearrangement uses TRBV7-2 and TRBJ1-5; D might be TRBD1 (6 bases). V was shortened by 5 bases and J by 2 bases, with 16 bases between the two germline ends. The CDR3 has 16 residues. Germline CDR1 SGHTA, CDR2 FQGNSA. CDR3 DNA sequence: TGTGCCAGCAGCCAGGGGCGGGGGCGAGGCAATCAGCCCCAGCATTTT. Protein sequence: CASSQGRGRGNQPQHF.

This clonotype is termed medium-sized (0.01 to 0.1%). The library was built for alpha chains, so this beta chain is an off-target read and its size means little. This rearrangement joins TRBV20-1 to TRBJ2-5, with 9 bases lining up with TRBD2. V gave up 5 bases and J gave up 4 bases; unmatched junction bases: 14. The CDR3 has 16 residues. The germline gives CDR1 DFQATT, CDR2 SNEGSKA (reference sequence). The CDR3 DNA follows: TGCAGTGCTGCTCCCCTAGCGGGGACCGGGGGAGAGACCCAGTACTTC. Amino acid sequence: CSAAPLAGTGGETQYF.

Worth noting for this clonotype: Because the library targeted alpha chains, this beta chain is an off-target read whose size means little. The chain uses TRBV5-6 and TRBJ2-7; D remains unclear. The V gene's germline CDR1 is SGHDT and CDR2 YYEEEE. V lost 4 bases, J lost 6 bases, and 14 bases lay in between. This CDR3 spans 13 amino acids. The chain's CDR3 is CASSDGPDPEQYF. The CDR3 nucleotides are TGTGCCAGCAGCGACGGACCGGACCCCGAGCAGTACTTC.

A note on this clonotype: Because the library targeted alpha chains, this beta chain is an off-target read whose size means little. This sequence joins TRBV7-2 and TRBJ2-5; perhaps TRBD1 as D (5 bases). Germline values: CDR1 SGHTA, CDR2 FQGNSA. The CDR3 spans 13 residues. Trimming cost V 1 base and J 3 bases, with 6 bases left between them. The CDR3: CASSLVREETQYF. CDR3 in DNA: TGTGCCAGCAGCTTAGTCAGGGAAGAGACCCAGTACTTC.

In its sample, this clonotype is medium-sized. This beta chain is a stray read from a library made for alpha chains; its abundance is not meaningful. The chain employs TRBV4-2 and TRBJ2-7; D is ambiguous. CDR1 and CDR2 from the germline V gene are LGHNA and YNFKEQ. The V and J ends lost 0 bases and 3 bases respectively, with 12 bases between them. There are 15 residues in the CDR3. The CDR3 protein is CASSQDMIGIYEQYF. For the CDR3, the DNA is TGTGCCAGCAGCCAAGATATGATAGGTATCTACGAGCAGTACTTC.

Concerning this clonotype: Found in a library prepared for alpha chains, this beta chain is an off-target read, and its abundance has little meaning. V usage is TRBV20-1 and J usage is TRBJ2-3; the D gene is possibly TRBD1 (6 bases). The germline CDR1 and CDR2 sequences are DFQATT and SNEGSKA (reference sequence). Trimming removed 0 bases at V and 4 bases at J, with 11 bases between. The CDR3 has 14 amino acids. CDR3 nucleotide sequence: TGCAGTGCTAGAGATGGGCAGGGGCCAGATACGCAGTATTTT. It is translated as CSARDGQGPDTQYF.

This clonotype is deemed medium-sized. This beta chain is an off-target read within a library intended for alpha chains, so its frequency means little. CDR3 region: CATGQPNQPQHF. Written as DNA, the CDR3 is TGTGCCACGGGACAGCCCAATCAGCCCCAGCATTTT. The chain recombines TRBV10-3 with TRBJ1-5; TRBD1 matches 7 bases. This CDR3 contains 12 residues. Germline CDR1 ENHRY, CDR2 SYGVKD. V was pared by 10 bases and J by 3 bases, with 3 bases of the junction left unmatched.

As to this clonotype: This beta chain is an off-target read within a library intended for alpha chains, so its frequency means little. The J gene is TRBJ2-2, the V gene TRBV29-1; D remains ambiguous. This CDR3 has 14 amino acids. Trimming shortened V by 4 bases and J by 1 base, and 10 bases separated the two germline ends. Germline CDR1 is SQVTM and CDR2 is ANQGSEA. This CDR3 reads CSVVWAWNTGELFF. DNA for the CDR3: TGCAGCGTTGTATGGGCCTGGAACACCGGGGAGCTGTTTTTT.

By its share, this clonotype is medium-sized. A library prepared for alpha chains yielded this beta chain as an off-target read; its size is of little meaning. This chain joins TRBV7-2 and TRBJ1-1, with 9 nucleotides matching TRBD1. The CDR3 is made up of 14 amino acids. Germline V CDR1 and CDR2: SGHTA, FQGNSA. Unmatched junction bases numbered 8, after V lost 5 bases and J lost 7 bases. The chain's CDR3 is CASSMRTGENEAFF. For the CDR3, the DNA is TGTGCCAGCAGCATGCGGACAGGGGAAAATGAAGCTTTCTTT.

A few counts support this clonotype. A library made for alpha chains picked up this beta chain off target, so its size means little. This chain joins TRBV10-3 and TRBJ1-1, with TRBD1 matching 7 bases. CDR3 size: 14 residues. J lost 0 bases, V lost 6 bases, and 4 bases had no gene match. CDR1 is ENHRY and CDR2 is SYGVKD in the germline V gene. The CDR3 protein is CAISPGQLNTEAFF. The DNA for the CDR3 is TGTGCCATCAGCCCGGGACAGCTGAACACTGAAGCTTTCTTT.

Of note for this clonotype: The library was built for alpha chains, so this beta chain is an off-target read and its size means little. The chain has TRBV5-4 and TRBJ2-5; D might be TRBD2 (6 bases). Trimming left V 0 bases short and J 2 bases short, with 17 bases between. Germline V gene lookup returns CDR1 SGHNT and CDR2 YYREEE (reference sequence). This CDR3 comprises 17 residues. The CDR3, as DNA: TGTGCCAGCAGCTTGGGTCGGGCGGGGAGCTTTCAAGAGACCCAGTACTTC. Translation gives CASSLGRAGSFQETQYF.

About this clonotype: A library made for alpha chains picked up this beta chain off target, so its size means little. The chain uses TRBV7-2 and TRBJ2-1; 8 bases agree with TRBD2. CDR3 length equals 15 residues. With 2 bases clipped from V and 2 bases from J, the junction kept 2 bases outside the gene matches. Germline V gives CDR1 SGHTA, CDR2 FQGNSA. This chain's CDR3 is CASSLSGGPYNEQFF. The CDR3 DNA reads TGTGCCAGCAGCTTAAGCGGGGGACCCTACAATGAGCAGTTCTTC.

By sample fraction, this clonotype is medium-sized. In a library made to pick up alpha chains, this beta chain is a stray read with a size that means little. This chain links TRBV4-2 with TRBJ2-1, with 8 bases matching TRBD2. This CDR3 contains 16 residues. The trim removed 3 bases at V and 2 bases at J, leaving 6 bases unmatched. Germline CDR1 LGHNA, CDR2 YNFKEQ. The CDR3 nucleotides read TGTGCCAGCAGCCAGGTAGCGGGAAGCACCTACAATGAGCAGTTCTTC. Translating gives CASSQVAGSTYNEQFF.

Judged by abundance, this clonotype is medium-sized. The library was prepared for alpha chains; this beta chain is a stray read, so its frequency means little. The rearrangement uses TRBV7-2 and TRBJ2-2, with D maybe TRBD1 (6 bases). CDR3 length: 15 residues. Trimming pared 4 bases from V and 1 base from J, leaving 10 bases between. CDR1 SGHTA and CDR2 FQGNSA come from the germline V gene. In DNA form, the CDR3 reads TGTGCCAGCAGCTCGAAGACAGGGAACACCGGGGAGCTGTTTTTT. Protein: CASSSKTGNTGELFF.

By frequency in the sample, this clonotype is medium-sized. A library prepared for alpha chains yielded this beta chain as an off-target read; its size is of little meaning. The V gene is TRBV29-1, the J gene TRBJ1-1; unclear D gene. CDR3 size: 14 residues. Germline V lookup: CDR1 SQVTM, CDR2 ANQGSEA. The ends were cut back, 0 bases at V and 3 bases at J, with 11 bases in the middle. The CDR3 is CSVEDQWGYTEAFF. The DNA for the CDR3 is TGCAGCGTTGAAGATCAATGGGGATACACTGAAGCTTTCTTT.

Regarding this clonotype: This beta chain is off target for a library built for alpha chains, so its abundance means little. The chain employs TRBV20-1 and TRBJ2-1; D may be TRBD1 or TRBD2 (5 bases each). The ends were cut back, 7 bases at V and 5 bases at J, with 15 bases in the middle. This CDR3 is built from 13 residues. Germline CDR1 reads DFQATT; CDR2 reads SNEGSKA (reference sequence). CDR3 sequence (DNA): TGCAGTGAAGGGGCCCTGGGGGACAATGAGCAGTTCTTC. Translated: CSEGALGDNEQFF.

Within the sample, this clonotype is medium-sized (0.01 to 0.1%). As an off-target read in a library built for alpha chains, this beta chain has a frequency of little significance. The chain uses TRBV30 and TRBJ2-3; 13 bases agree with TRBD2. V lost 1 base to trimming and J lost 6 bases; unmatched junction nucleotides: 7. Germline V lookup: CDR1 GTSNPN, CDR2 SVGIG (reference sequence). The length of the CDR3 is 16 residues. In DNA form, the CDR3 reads TGTGCCTGGAGTGGGGGACTAGCGGGGCGTCGGGATACGCAGTATTTT. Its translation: CAWSGGLAGRRDTQYF. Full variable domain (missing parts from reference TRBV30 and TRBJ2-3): SQTIHQWPATLVQPVGSPLSLECTVEGTSNPNLYWYRQAAGRGLQLLFYSVGIGQISSEVPQNLSASRPQDRQFILSSKKLLLSDSGFYLCAWSGGLAGRRDTQYFGPGTRLTVL.

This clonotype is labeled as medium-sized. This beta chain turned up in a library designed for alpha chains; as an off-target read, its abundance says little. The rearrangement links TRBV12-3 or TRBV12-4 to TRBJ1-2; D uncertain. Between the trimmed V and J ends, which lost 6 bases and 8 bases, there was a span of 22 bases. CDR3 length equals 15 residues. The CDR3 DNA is TGTGCCAGCAGCCAGAATGACGGGTCCGAAGGGGGCTACACCTTC. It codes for CASSQNDGSEGGYTF.

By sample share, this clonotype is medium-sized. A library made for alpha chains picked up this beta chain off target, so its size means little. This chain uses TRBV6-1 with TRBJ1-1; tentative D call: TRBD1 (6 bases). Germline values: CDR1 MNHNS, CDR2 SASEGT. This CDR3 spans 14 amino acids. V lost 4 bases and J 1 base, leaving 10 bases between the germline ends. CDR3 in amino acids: CASSVGGANTEAFF. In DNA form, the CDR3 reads TGTGCCAGCAGTGTTGGGGGCGCGAACACTGAAGCTTTCTTT.

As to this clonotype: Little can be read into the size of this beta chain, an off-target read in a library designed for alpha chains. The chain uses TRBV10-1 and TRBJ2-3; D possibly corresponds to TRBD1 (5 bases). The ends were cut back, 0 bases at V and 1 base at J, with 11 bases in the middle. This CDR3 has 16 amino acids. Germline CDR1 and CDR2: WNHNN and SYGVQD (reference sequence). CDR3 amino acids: CASSESGAIGTDTQYF. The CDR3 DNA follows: TGCGCCAGCAGTGAGTCTGGGGCCATCGGCACAGATACGCAGTATTTT.

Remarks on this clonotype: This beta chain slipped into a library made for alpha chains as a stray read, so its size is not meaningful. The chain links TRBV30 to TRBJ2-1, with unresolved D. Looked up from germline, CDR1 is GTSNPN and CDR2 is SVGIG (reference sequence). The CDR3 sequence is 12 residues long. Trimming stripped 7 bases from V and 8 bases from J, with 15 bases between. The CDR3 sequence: CASYGPGDEQFF. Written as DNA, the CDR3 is TGTGCCTCCTACGGACCCGGAGATGAGCAGTTCTTC. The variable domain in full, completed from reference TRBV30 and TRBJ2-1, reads SQTIHQWPATLVQPVGSPLSLECTVEGTSNPNLYWYRQAAGRGLQLLFYSVGIGQISSEVPQNLSASRPQDRQFILSSKKLLLSDSGFYLCASYGPGDEQFFGPGTRLTVL.

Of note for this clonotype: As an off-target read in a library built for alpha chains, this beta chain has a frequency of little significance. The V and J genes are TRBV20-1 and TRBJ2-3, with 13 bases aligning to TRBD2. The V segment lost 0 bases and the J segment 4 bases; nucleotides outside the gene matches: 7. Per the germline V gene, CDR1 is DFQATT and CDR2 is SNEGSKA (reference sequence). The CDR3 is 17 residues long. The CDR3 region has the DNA TGCAGTGCTAGAGATCCCCGGACTAGCGGGAGACCAGATACGCAGTATTTT. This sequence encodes CSARDPRTSGRPDTQYF.

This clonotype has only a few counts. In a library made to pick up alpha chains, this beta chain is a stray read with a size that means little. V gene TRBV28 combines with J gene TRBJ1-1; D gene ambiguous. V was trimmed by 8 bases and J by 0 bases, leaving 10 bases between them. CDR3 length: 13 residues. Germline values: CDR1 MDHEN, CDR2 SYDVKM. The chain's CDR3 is CASYTIMNTEAFF. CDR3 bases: TGTGCCAGCTACACCATTATGAACACTGAAGCTTTCTTT.